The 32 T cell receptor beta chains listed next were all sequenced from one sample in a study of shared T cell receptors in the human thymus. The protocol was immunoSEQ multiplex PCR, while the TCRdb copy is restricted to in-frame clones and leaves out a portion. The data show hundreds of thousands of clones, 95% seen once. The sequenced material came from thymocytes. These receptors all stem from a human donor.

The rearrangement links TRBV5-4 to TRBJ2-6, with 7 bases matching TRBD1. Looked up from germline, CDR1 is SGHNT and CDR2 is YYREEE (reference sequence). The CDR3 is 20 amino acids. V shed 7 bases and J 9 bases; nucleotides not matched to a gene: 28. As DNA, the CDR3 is TGTGCCAGCCGGAATTCCCCCGAAAAAGTACAGGGGATTTCCCTCAACGTCCTGACTTTC. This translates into CASRNSPEKVQGISLNVLTF. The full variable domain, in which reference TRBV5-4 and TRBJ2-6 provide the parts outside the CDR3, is ETGVTQSPTHLIKTRGQQVTLRCSSQSGHNTVSWYQQALGQGPQFIFQYYREEENGRGNFPPRFSGLQFPNYSSELNVNALELDDSALYLCASRNSPEKVQGISLNVLTFGAGSRLTVL.

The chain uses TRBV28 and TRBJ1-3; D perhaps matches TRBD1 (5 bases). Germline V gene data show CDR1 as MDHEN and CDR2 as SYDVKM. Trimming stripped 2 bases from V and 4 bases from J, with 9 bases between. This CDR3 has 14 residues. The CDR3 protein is CASSLGPGGNTIYF. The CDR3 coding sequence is TGTGCCAGCAGTTTAGGACCAGGGGGAAACACCATATATTTT.

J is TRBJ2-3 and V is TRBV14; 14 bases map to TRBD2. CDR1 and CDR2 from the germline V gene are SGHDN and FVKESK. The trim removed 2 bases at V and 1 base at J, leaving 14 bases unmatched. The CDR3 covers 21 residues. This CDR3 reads CASSQQKAGLAGGIGTDTQYF. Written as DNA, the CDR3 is TGTGCCAGCAGCCAACAAAAAGCAGGACTAGCGGGAGGTATTGGCACAGATACGCAGTATTTT.

In DNA, the CDR3 is TGTGCCAGCAGCTTAGTGAGGGGCAGGCCACAAGAGACCCAGTACTTC. This sequence encodes CASSLVRGRPQETQYF. The chain couples TRBV7-9 to TRBJ2-5, with D perhaps matching TRBD1 or TRBD2 (5 bases each). This CDR3 has 16 amino acids. Trimming removed 1 base at V and 2 bases at J, with 14 bases between. Germline V gene lookup returns CDR1 SEHNR and CDR2 FQNEAQ (reference sequence).

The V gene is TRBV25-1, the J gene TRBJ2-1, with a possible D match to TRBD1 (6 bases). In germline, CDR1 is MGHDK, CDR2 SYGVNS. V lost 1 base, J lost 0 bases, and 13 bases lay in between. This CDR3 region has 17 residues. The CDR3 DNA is TGTGCCAGCAGTGAATGCGGCAGGGGATTCTCCTACAATGAGCAGTTCTTC. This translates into CASSECGRGFSYNEQFF.

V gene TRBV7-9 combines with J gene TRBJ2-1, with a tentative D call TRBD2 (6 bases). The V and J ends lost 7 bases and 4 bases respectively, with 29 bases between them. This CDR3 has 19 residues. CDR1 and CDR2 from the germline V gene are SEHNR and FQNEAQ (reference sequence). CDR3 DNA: TGTGCCAGCACTAACTCTACCCTACTGGTGGCGGGGCGATACAATGAGCAGTTCTTC. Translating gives CASTNSTLLVAGRYNEQFF.

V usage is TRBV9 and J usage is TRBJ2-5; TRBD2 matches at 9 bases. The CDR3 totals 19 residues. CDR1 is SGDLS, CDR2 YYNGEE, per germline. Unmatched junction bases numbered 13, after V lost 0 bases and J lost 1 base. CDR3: CASSVGGAAGGPSQETQYF. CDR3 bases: TGTGCCAGCAGCGTAGGGGGCGCGGCGGGAGGGCCCTCCCAAGAGACCCAGTACTTC. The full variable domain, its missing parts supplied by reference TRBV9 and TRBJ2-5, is DSGVTQTPKHLITATGQRVTLRCSPRSGDLSVYWYQQSLDQGLQFLIQYYNGEERAKGNILERFSAQQFPDLHSELNLSSLELGDSALYFCASSVGGAAGGPSQETQYFGPGTRLLVL.

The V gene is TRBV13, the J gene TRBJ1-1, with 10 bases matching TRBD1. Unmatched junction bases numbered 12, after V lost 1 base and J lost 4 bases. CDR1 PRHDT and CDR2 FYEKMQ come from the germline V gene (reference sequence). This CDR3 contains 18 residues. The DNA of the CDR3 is TGTGCCAGCAGCTTAGCCAGGACAGGGGGGCTCGTGGGCACTGAAGCTTTCTTT. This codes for CASSLARTGGLVGTEAFF. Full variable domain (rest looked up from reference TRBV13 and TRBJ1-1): AAGVIQSPRHLIKEKRETATLKCYPIPRHDTVYWYQQGPGQDPQFLISFYEKMQSDKGSIPDRFSAQQFSDYHSELNMSSLELGDSALYFCASSLARTGGLVGTEAFFGQGTRLTVV.

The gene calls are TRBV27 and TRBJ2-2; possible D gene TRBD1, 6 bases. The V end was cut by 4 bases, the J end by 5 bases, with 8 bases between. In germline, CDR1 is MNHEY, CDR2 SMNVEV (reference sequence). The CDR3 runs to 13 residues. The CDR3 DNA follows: TGTGCCAGCAGTTACAGGGAGACCGGGGAGCTGTTTTTT. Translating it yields CASSYRETGELFF.

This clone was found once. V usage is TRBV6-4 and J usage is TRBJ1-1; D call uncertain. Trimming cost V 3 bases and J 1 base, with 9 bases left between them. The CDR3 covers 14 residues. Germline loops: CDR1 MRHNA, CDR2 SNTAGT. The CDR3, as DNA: TGTGCCAGCAGTGAAGGGATTGAGAACACTGAAGCTTTCTTT. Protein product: CASSEGIENTEAFF.

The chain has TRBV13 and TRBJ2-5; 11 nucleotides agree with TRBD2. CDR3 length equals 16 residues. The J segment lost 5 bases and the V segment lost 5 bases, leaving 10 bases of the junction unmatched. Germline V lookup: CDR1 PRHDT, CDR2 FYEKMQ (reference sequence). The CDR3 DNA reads TGTGCCAGCAGCAAACATAGCGGGAGGGCCTGGGAGACCCAGTACTTC. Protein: CASSKHSGRAWETQYF. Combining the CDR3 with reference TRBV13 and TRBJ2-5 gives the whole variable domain AAGVIQSPRHLIKEKRETATLKCYPIPRHDTVYWYQQGPGQDPQFLISFYEKMQSDKGSIPDRFSAQQFSDYHSELNMSSLELGDSALYFCASSKHSGRAWETQYFGPGTRLLVL.

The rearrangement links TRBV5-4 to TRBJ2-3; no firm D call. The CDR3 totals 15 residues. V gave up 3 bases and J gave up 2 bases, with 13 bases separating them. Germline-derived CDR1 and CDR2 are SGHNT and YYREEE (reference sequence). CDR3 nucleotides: TGTGCCAGCAGCTCCTCGGGTGGCAACACAGATACGCAGTATTTT. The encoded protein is CASSSSGGNTDTQYF.

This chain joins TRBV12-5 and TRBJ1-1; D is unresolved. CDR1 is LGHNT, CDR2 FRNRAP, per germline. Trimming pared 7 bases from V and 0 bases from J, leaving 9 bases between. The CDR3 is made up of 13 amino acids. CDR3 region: CASAPSLNTEAFF. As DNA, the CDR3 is TGTGCTAGTGCTCCGAGCTTGAACACTGAAGCTTTCTTT. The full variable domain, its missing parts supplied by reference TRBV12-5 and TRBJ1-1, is DARVTQTPRHKVTEMGQEVTMRCQPILGHNTVFWYRQTMMQGLELLAYFRNRAPLDDSGMPKDRFSAEMPDATLATLKIQPSEPRDSAVYFCASAPSLNTEAFFGQGTRLTVV.

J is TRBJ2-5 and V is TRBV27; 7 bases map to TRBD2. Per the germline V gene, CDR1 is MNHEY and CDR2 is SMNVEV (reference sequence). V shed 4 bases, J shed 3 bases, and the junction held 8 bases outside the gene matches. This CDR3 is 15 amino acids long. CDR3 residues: CASSSRRGVKETQYF. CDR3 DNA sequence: TGTGCCAGCAGTTCCCGCCGGGGGGTCAAAGAGACCCAGTACTTC.

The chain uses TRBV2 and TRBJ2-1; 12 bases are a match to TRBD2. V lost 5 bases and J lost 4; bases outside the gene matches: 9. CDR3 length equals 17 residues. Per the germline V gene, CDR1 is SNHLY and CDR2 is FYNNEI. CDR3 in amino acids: CASSPSGRALVYNEQFF. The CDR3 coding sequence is TGTGCCAGCAGTCCTAGCGGGAGGGCCCTCGTATACAATGAGCAGTTCTTC.

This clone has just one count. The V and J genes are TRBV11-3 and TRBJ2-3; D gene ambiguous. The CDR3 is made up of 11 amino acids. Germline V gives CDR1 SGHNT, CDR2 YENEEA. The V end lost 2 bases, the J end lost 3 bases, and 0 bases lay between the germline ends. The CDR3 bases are TGTGCCAGCAGCTTAACAGATACGCAGTATTTT. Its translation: CASSLTDTQYF.

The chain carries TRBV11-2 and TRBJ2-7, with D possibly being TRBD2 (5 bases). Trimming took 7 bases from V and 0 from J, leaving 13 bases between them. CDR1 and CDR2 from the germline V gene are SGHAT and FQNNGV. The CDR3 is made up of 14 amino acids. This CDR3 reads CASTPERYSYEQYF. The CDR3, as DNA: TGTGCCAGCACCCCTGAGCGGTACTCCTACGAGCAGTACTTC.

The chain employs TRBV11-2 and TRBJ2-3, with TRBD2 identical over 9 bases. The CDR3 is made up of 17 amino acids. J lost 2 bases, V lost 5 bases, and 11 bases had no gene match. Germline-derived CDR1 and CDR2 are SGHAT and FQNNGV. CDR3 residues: CASSPIGGGRATDTQYF. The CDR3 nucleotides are TGTGCCAGCAGCCCGATAGGGGGCGGGAGGGCCACAGATACGCAGTATTTT.

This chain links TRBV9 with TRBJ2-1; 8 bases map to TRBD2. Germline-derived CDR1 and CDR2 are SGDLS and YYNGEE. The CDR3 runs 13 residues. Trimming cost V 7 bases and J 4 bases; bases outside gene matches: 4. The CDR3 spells CASGTRIYNEQFF. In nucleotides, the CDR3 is TGTGCCAGCGGGACTAGGATATACAATGAGCAGTTCTTC.

The CDR3 nucleotides read TGTGCCAGCAGTGACTGGCAGGGGGAAGAATGTCAAGGCTACGAGCAGTACTTC. It is translated as CASSDWQGEECQGYEQYF. The chain couples TRBV6-1 to TRBJ2-7; TRBD1 matches at 7 bases. From germline, CDR1 is MNHNS and CDR2 SASEGT. The length of the CDR3 is 18 residues. With 3 bases clipped from V and 3 bases from J, the junction kept 17 bases outside the gene matches.

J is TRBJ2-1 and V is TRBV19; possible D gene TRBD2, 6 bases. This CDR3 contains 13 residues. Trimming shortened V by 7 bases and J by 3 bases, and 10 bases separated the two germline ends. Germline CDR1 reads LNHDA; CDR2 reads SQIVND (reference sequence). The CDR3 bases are TGTGCCAGTACGGGAGTAGGCTACAATGAGCAGTTCTTC. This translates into CASTGVGYNEQFF.

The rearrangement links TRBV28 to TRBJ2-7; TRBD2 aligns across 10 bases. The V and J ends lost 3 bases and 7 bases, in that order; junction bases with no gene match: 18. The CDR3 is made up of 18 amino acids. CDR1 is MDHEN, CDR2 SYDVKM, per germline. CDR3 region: CASSFLLVRPSGRYEQYF. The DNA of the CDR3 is TGTGCCAGCAGTTTCCTCCTCGTAAGGCCTAGCGGGAGATATGAGCAGTACTTC.

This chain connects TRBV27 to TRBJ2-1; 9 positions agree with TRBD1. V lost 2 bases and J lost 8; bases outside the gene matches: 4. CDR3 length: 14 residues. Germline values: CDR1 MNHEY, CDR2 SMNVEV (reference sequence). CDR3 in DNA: TGTGCCAGCAGTTTAGACAGGGGGGTCTATGAGCAGTTCTTC. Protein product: CASSLDRGVYEQFF.

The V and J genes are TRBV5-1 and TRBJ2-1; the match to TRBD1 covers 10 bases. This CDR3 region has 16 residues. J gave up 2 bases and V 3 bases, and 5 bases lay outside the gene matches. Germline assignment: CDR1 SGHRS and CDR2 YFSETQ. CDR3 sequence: CASSWRTGGPYNEQFF. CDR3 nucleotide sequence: TGCGCCAGCAGCTGGAGGACAGGGGGACCCTACAATGAGCAGTTCTTC.

The CDR3 protein is CAWSALRDPGREQFF. CDR3 nucleotide sequence: TGTGCCTGGAGTGCCCTCCGGGACCCAGGAAGGGAGCAGTTCTTC. This chain links TRBV30 with TRBJ2-1; either TRBD1 or TRBD2 may fit D (5 bases each). CDR1 GTSNPN and CDR2 SVGIG come from the germline V gene (reference sequence). The CDR3 length is 15 residues. Trimming took off 1 base at V and 10 bases at J, with 20 bases between the two ends.

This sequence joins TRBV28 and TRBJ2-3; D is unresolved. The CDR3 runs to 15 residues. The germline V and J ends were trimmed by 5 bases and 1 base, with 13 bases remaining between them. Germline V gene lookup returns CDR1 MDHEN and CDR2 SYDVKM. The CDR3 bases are TGTGCCAGCAGTGGACGGCGGTTACGCACAGATACGCAGTATTTT. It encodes CASSGRRLRTDTQYF.

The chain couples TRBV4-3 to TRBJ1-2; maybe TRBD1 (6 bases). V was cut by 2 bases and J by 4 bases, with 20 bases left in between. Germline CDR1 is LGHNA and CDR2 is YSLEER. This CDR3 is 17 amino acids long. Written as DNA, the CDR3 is TGCGCCAGCAGCCAAACATCTGCCCTTGGCAGGGGCTATGGCTACACCTTC. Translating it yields CASSQTSALGRGYGYTF.

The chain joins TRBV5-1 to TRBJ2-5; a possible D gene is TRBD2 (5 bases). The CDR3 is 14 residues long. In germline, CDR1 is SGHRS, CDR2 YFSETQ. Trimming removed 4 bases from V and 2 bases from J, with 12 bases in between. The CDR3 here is CASSKAADQETQYF. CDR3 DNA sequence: TGCGCCAGCAGCAAAGCAGCGGATCAAGAGACCCAGTACTTC.

In nucleotides, the CDR3 is TGTGCCAGCAGTTTGCCTCGGGACAGCGAACGGGGTACAGATAGCAATCAGCCCCAGCATTTT. Translating gives CASSLPRDSERGTDSNQPQHF. The chain uses TRBV28 and TRBJ1-5; 7 nucleotides line up with TRBD1. The CDR3 runs 21 residues. From germline, CDR1 is MDHEN and CDR2 SYDVKM. Trimming cost V 3 bases and J 0 bases; bases outside gene matches: 20.

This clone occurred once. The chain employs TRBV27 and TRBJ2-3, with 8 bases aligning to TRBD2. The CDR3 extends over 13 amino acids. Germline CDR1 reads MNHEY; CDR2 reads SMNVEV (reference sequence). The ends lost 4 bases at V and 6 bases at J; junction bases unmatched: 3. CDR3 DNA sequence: TGTGCCAGCAGTTGGCGGGGGGCTGATACGCAGTATTTT. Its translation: CASSWRGADTQYF.

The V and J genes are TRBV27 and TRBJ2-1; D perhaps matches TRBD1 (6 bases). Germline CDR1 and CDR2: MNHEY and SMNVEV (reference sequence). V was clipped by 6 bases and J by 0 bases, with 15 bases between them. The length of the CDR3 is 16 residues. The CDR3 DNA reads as TGTGCCAGCAGCCCCAGGGACAAGCGCTCCTACAATGAGCAGTTCTTC. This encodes CASSPRDKRSYNEQFF.

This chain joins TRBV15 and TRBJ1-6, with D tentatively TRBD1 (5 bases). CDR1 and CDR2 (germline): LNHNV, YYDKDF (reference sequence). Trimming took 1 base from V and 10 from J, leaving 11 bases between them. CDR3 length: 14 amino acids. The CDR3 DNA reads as TGTGCCACCAGCAGAGTGGGGGATTGGTCACCCCTCCACTTT. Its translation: CATSRVGDWSPLHF.